This TCR beta chain was obtained from a study of T cells expressing NK-cell markers. Each CDR3 protein gets one entry in TCRdb, which reprocessed the 5' RACE reads and gives no DNA. Here the sample table reports about 160,000 distinct CDR3 sequences. The germline gives CDR1 DFQATT, CDR2 SNEGSKA (reference sequence). The CDR3 totals 16 residues. The sequenced sample was blood T cells: a sorted CD56 or NKG2C T cell subset, CD4+ or CD8+ T cells, or bulk PBMC T cells (not recorded which). The rearrangement joins TRBV20-1 to TRBJ2-2; the D call of TRBD1 rests on TCRdb alone, since no DNA is present to check it. The sequence derives from a woman aged 18-70 years in good health. The CDR3 sequence is CSAGSRQEAWTGELFF.